Listed here are 9 T cell receptor beta chains from one sample, sequenced in a study of spatial heterogeneity in lung cancer. TCRdb reprocessed the 5' RACE reads via MiXCR and lists one record per CDR3 protein. The sample holds about 21,000 distinct CDR3 sequences, about 4.7% seen once. Time point reported: sample taken at primary tumor resection. The input material, whole RNA from tumor, nontumor lung or frozen PBMC, was sequenced unsorted. Source: PBMCs, taken at surgery. The receptors here all came from a male donor with early-stage non-small cell lung cancer.

This clonotype is labeled as medium-sized. V usage is TRBV28 and J usage is TRBJ2-7; D is undetermined. This CDR3 spans 15 amino acids. Germline V CDR1 and CDR2: MDHEN, SYDVKM. Trimming removed 7 bases from V and 4 bases from J, with 20 bases in between. CDR3 bases: TGTGCCAGCACGGTTAGCCCCGGGCTTTCGTACGAGCAGTACTTC. Amino acids: CASTVSPGLSYEQYF. The complete variable domain, with remaining parts taken from reference TRBV28 and TRBJ2-7, reads DVKVTQSSRYLVKRTGEKVFLECVQDMDHENMFWYRQDPGLGLRLIYFSYDVKMKEKGDIPEGYSVSREKKERFSLILESASTNQTSMYLCASTVSPGLSYEQYFGPGTRLTVT.

Regarding this clonotype: One base away lies a much larger clone, so this may be a sequencing read error. The V call is TRBV12-3 or TRBV12-4, the J call TRBJ1-3, with D perhaps TRBD1 (5 bases). CDR3 length: 14 amino acids. Trimming pared 2 bases from V and 8 bases from J, leaving 13 bases between. CDR3 DNA: TGTGCCAGCAGTTTATCAGTGGGGGGATACACCATATATTTT. Its protein product is CASSLSVGGYTIYF.

This clonotype was counted ten times or more. V gene TRBV2 combines with J gene TRBJ2-7, with TRBD2 matching 7 bases. CDR1 is SNHLY, CDR2 FYNNEI, per germline. Germline trimming cut 7 bases from V and 3 bases from J; bases unmatched to any gene: 6. This CDR3 has 13 residues. The CDR3 region is CASTGLGDYEQYF. The CDR3 region has the DNA TGTGCCAGCACAGGACTAGGGGACTACGAGCAGTACTTC.

This clonotype was observed many times. The genes are TRBV7-9 and TRBJ1-4, with D hard to call. Germline-derived CDR1 and CDR2 are SEHNR and FQNEAQ (reference sequence). The CDR3 extends over 14 amino acids. The ends were cut back, 1 base at V and 7 bases at J, with 10 bases in the middle. The CDR3 spells CASSLVGNGEKLFF. The DNA for the CDR3 is TGTGCCAGCAGCTTAGTAGGGAACGGTGAAAAACTGTTTTTT.

This clonotype was detected ten times or more. The chain links TRBV18 to TRBJ2-5, with 8 positions matching TRBD1. The length of the CDR3 is 15 residues. Losses at the gene ends were 6 bases for V and 6 bases for J; bases not matched to a gene: 12. The V gene's germline CDR1 is KGHSH and CDR2 LQKENI. This CDR3 is CASSSTGGRPKTQYF. The CDR3 DNA reads as TGTGCCAGCTCTTCAACAGGGGGGCGGCCGAAGACCCAGTACTTC.

This clonotype came up many times. V usage is TRBV7-9 and J usage is TRBJ2-7; D gene uncertain. Trimming pared 1 base from V and 0 bases from J, leaving 4 bases between. This CDR3 is built from 13 residues. From germline, CDR1 is SEHNR and CDR2 FQNEAQ (reference sequence). DNA of the CDR3: TGTGCCAGCAGCTTAGTCAGCTCCTACGAGCAGTACTTC. Protein product: CASSLVSSYEQYF.

There are a few counts of this clonotype. V usage is TRBV7-8 and J usage is TRBJ2-3, with TRBD1 matching over 7 bases. Germline V lookup: CDR1 SGHVS, CDR2 FQNEAQ. Trimming removed 5 bases from V and 5 bases from J; junction bases left unmatched: 16. The CDR3 runs to 17 residues. CDR3 protein: CASSQLPRDSSLDTQYF. The CDR3 bases are TGTGCCAGCAGCCAACTCCCCCGGGACAGTTCTTTAGATACGCAGTATTTT.

This clonotype was counted between two and nine times. The rearrangement joins TRBV6-2 or TRBV6-3 to TRBJ2-1, with TRBD2 matching over 9 bases. Germline CDR1 is MNHEY and CDR2 is SVGEGT. CDR3 length: 16 amino acids. J lost 0 bases, V lost 7 bases, and 7 bases had no gene match. Here the CDR3 DNA reads TGTGCCAGCAACCCCGGAGCGGGGGGCTCCTACAATGAGCAGTTCTTC. Encoded protein: CASNPGAGGSYNEQFF.

This clonotype was detected a few times. V usage is TRBV11-2 and J usage is TRBJ2-7; 8 bases match TRBD2. This CDR3 has 15 amino acids. J lost 4 bases, V lost 3 bases, and 8 bases had no gene match. Per the germline V gene, CDR1 is SGHAT and CDR2 is FQNNGV. This chain's CDR3 is CASSLYFGGAYEQYF. CDR3 sequence (DNA): TGTGCCAGCAGCTTGTACTTCGGGGGGGCTTACGAGCAGTACTTC.